The 32 T cell receptor beta chains presented below share a single source sample, sequenced in a study of cytomegalovirus exposure and HLA in healthy donors. It was with 60 Vbeta and 13 Jbeta primers that the PCR ran. Some clones are missing from TCRdb's copy, which holds only in-frame ones; the method was immunoSEQ multiplex PCR. Recorded here are 100,000 to 150,000 clones; the top ten clones represent around 2.9%. Source material: PBMCs. The receptors originated from a man aged 25-40 years in good health and CMV-seronegative.

The J gene is TRBJ2-2, the V gene TRBV7-6, with 7 bases lining up with TRBD1. CDR1 is SGHVS, CDR2 FNYEAQ, per germline. CDR3 size: 16 residues. Losses at the gene ends were 7 bases for V and 1 base for J; bases not matched to a gene: 9. The CDR3 DNA is TGTGCCAGCACCAACCCAGGGGGACAGAACACCGGGGAGCTGTTTTTT. Protein sequence: CASTNPGGQNTGELFF.

The genes are TRBV18 and TRBJ2-6; no definite D call. The CDR3 runs to 14 residues. V was shortened by 8 bases and J by 0 bases, with 8 bases between the two germline ends. The germline V gene has CDR1 KGHSH and CDR2 LQKENI. CDR3 sequence: CASTRASGANVLTF. The DNA of the CDR3 is TGTGCCAGCACGAGAGCCTCTGGGGCCAACGTCCTGACTTTC.

This chain links TRBV6-1 with TRBJ2-5; 9 bases are a match to TRBD1. This CDR3 comprises 14 residues. The germline V gene has CDR1 MNHNS and CDR2 SASEGT. V was clipped by 3 bases and J by 5 bases; unmatched bases: 4. The CDR3 is CASSDGTGWETQYF. DNA of the CDR3: TGTGCCAGCAGTGACGGGACAGGGTGGGAGACCCAGTACTTC.

This chain connects TRBV18 to TRBJ2-1; D uncertain. Germline lookup yields CDR1 KGHSH and CDR2 LQKENI. V dropped 4 bases and J dropped 9 bases, with 13 bases sitting between them. This CDR3 is 13 amino acids long. CDR3 DNA: TGTGCCAGCTCACTCGAATCTAGGAGTGAGCAGTTCTTC. This sequence encodes CASSLESRSEQFF.

The V gene is TRBV5-4, the J gene TRBJ2-7; D gene uncertain. Trimming took 3 bases from V and 1 from J, leaving 8 bases between them. Germline CDR1 is SGHNT and CDR2 is YYREEE (reference sequence). CDR3 length equals 13 residues. CDR3 in amino acids: CASSSYPSYEQYF. The CDR3, as DNA: TGTGCCAGCAGCTCCTATCCTTCCTACGAGCAGTACTTC.

The CDR3 DNA sequence: TGTGCCACCAGCAGTATTTCTCCGACTCGCCAAGAGACCCAGTACTTC. Encoded protein: CATSSISPTRQETQYF. The chain combines TRBV15 with TRBJ2-5, with D unclear. Trimming removed 3 bases at V and 1 base at J, with 15 bases between. CDR3 length equals 16 residues. CDR1 and CDR2 (germline): LNHNV, YYDKDF (reference sequence).

The chain combines TRBV6-6 with TRBJ1-5, with 7 bases lining up with TRBD1. The CDR3 length is 16 residues. J lost 3 bases, V lost 7 bases, and 12 bases had no gene match. Per germline, CDR1 MNHNY and CDR2 SVGAGI (reference sequence). The CDR3 nucleotides read TGTGCCAGCACCTTAACCGGGACAGCAGCCAATCAGCCCCAGCATTTT. The encoded protein is CASTLTGTAANQPQHF.

Turning to this clone: One end of the junction does not line up with germline, which may come from a read error. Additional DNA sequences in this sample encode the identical CDR3. CDR3: CASSSGLANEQFF. The CDR3 DNA follows: TGCGCCAGCAGCTCAGGACTAGCCAATGAGCAGTTCTTC. This chain uses TRBV11-2 with TRBJ2-1, with TRBD2 identical over 8 bases. From germline, CDR1 is SGHAT and CDR2 FQNNGV. This CDR3 contains 13 residues.

The genes are TRBV28 and TRBJ2-1; TRBD2 matches 13 bases. The CDR3 consists of 15 residues. V lost 5 bases and J lost 6; bases outside the gene matches: 4. Looked up from germline, CDR1 is MDHEN and CDR2 is SYDVKM. In nucleotides, the CDR3 is TGTGCCAGCAGTCTCCGGACTAGCGGGAGCAATGAGCAGTTCTTC. Its protein product is CASSLRTSGSNEQFF.

This chain links TRBV6-5 with TRBJ1-2; D perhaps matches TRBD1 (6 bases). The CDR3 has 13 amino acids. Per the germline V gene, CDR1 is MNHEY and CDR2 is SVGAGI. V was clipped by 0 bases and J by 7 bases, with 9 bases between them. For the CDR3, the DNA is TGTGCCAGCAGTTACTCTACAGGGAGTGGCTACACCTTC. Encoded protein: CASSYSTGSGYTF.

The chain uses TRBV5-1 and TRBJ1-4, with 7 bases aligning to TRBD1. After removal of 3 bases from V and 7 bases from J, the junction contained 12 bases not matched to a gene. Germline assignment: CDR1 SGHRS and CDR2 YFSETQ. This CDR3 contains 16 residues. CDR3 DNA sequence: TGCGCCAGCAGCTCCGGGACAGTCTCGAGTAGTGAAAAACTGTTTTTT. Protein product: CASSSGTVSSSEKLFF. The whole variable domain, filled in from reference TRBV5-1 and TRBJ1-4, reads KAGVTQTPRYLIKTRGQQVTLSCSPISGHRSVSWYQQTPGQGLQFLFEYFSETQRNKGNFPGRFSGRQFSNSRSEMNVSTLELGDSALYLCASSSGTVSSSEKLFFGSGTQLSVL.

V and J are TRBV6-1 and TRBJ1-6; 10 bases fit TRBD1. Germline V CDR1 and CDR2: MNHNS, SASEGT. This CDR3 is 16 amino acids long. Unmatched junction bases numbered 6, after V lost 3 bases and J lost 7 bases. CDR3 amino acids: CASSDRTGGRNSPLHF. The CDR3 nucleotides are TGTGCCAGCAGTGACCGGACAGGGGGACGGAATTCACCCCTCCACTTT.

The chain links TRBV13 to TRBJ1-2, with D possibly being TRBD1 (6 bases). CDR3 length: 15 amino acids. In germline, CDR1 is PRHDT, CDR2 FYEKMQ (reference sequence). Trimming pared 4 bases from V and 8 bases from J, leaving 20 bases between. CDR3 amino acids: CASSSNPDSRQGYTF. CDR3 nucleotides: TGTGCCAGCAGCTCAAACCCGGACAGCAGGCAGGGCTACACCTTC.

The V call is TRBV6-5, the J call TRBJ2-1; D might be TRBD1 (6 bases). Trimming left V 6 bases short and J 7 bases short, with 13 bases between. CDR3 length: 13 residues. The germline gives CDR1 MNHEY, CDR2 SVGAGI. CDR3 sequence (DNA): TGTGCCAGCAGGTTACAGGGTCTGAATGAGCAGTTCTTC. It translates to CASRLQGLNEQFF.

The chain employs TRBV11-2 and TRBJ2-7; 11 bases line up with TRBD2. Trimming cost V 5 bases and J 0 bases; bases outside gene matches: 12. CDR3 length: 18 residues. The germline CDR1 and CDR2 sequences are SGHAT and FQNNGV. The CDR3 sequence is CASSGLREGLAASYEQYF. CDR3 DNA: TGTGCCAGCAGCGGATTACGGGAGGGACTAGCGGCCTCCTACGAGCAGTACTTC.

This chain connects TRBV6-1 to TRBJ2-5; TRBD1 matches 7 bases. Germline CDR1 and CDR2: MNHNS and SASEGT. The ends lost 6 bases at V and 3 bases at J; junction bases unmatched: 7. The CDR3 runs 14 residues. CDR3 loop: CASSSQGSEETQYF. The CDR3 DNA is TGTGCCAGCAGCTCACAGGGGAGCGAAGAGACCCAGTACTTC.

The chain recombines TRBV7-9 with TRBJ2-7, with 9 nucleotides matching TRBD1. The CDR3 consists of 13 residues. Trimming took 5 bases from V and 6 from J; bases not matched to a gene: 5. Germline V lookup: CDR1 SEHNR, CDR2 FQNEAQ (reference sequence). The CDR3 bases are TGTGCCAGCAGCCCGACAGGGGGGTCCGAGCAGTACTTC. Translation: CASSPTGGSEQYF.

The J gene is TRBJ2-1, the V gene TRBV7-8; no clear D. Germline V gene data show CDR1 as SGHVS and CDR2 as FQNEAQ. V lost 0 bases to trimming and J lost 12 bases, with 15 bases between them. CDR3 length: 14 amino acids. The CDR3: CASSLAWSITSQFF. CDR3 nucleotide sequence: TGTGCCAGCAGCTTAGCGTGGAGTATCACCTCGCAGTTCTTC.

The J gene is TRBJ2-7, the V gene TRBV10-3, with 7 bases identical to TRBD1. The ends lost 6 bases at V and 1 base at J; junction bases unmatched: 6. Germline assignment: CDR1 ENHRY and CDR2 SYGVKD. CDR3 length: 14 amino acids. For the CDR3, the DNA is TGTGCCATCAGCAGTACAGGGGTATCCTACGAGCAGTACTTC. It specifies CAISSTGVSYEQYF.

This sequence joins TRBV28 and TRBJ1-1; TRBD1 aligns across 7 bases. V gave up 3 bases and J gave up 5 bases; unmatched junction bases: 6. The CDR3 totals 14 residues. Germline CDR1 reads MDHEN; CDR2 reads SYDVKM. The CDR3 region is CASSFPGGRTEAFF. The CDR3 DNA sequence: TGTGCCAGCAGTTTCCCAGGGGGAAGGACTGAAGCTTTCTTT. Together with reference TRBV28 and TRBJ1-1, the CDR3 gives the full variable domain: DVKVTQSSRYLVKRTGEKVFLECVQDMDHENMFWYRQDPGLGLRLIYFSYDVKMKEKGDIPEGYSVSREKKERFSLILESASTNQTSMYLCASSFPGGRTEAFFGQGTRLTVV.

This rearrangement joins TRBV6-5 to TRBJ2-1; D may be TRBD2 (5 bases). Germline V lookup: CDR1 MNHEY, CDR2 SVGAGI. V was cut by 0 bases and J by 8 bases, with 17 bases left in between. CDR3 length: 16 residues. The CDR3 reads CASSYSAGGPRDEQFF. The CDR3 nucleotides read TGTGCCAGCAGTTACTCGGCAGGAGGCCCTAGGGATGAGCAGTTCTTC.

Note on this clone: At one end the junction does not follow the germline gene, possibly because of a read error. V and J are TRBV18 and TRBJ1-2; TRBD1 agrees at 10 bases. CDR1 and CDR2 from the germline V gene are KGHSH and LQKENI. This CDR3 spans 15 amino acids. CDR3 sequence reads: CAGSPSGQGNYGYTF. CDR3 sequence (DNA): TGTGCCGGCTCACCATCGGGACAGGGGAACTATGGCTACACCTTC.

The chain employs TRBV15 and TRBJ2-5, with D possibly being TRBD1 (6 bases). Trimming cost V 0 bases and J 3 bases, with 11 bases left between them. This CDR3 region has 15 residues. Germline V lookup: CDR1 LNHNV, CDR2 YYDKDF (reference sequence). The CDR3 DNA is TGTGCCACCAGCAGAGACTCGCCAGGGGAAGAGACCCAGTACTTC. Translation: CATSRDSPGEETQYF.

The chain carries TRBV6-5 and TRBJ2-4, with TRBD2 matching 8 bases. Germline V gives CDR1 MNHEY, CDR2 SVGAGI. Trimming took 4 bases from V and 8 from J; bases not matched to a gene: 7. This CDR3 region has 14 residues. The CDR3: CASSSKAGVYIQYF. The CDR3 coding sequence is TGTGCCAGCAGTTCAAAAGCGGGAGTTTACATTCAGTACTTC.

The chain employs TRBV30 and TRBJ1-5, with D hard to call. V lost 2 bases and J 4 bases, leaving 15 bases between the germline ends. In germline, CDR1 is GTSNPN, CDR2 SVGIG (reference sequence). The CDR3 has 15 residues. CDR3 in amino acids: CAWSSGGGWNQPQHF. The CDR3 region has the DNA TGTGCCTGGAGTTCAGGAGGCGGCTGGAATCAGCCCCAGCATTTT. Filled out from reference TRBV30 and TRBJ1-5, the complete variable domain reads SQTIHQWPATLVQPVGSPLSLECTVEGTSNPNLYWYRQAAGRGLQLLFYSVGIGQISSEVPQNLSASRPQDRQFILSSKKLLLSDSGFYLCAWSSGGGWNQPQHFGDGTRLSIL.

V gene TRBV7-9 combines with J gene TRBJ2-1, with no clear D. Trimming shortened V by 2 bases and J by 4 bases, and 12 bases separated the two germline ends. The length of the CDR3 is 15 residues. Germline V gene sequence: CDR1 SEHNR, CDR2 FQNEAQ (reference sequence). The CDR3 spells CASSLHMTPYNEQFF. The CDR3 DNA reads TGTGCCAGCAGCTTACACATGACACCTTACAATGAGCAGTTCTTC.

V and J are TRBV5-6 and TRBJ2-7; 10 bases are shared with TRBD2. Trimming removed 0 bases from V and 2 bases from J; junction bases left unmatched: 11. CDR3 length: 18 residues. Looked up from germline, CDR1 is SGHDT and CDR2 is YYEEEE. The CDR3 reads CASSLGLAGALFAYEQYF. The CDR3 DNA reads TGTGCCAGCAGCTTGGGTCTAGCGGGAGCCCTTTTCGCCTACGAGCAGTACTTC.

This chain links TRBV4-1 with TRBJ1-5; 8 bases are a match to TRBD1. V gave up 0 bases and J gave up 1 base; unmatched junction bases: 5. Germline-derived CDR1 and CDR2 are MGHRA and YSYEKL. This CDR3 spans 17 amino acids. CDR3 loop: CASSQDIQGVSNQPQHF. In DNA form, the CDR3 reads TGCGCCAGCAGCCAAGATATACAGGGGGTAAGCAATCAGCCCCAGCATTTT.

The chain joins TRBV4-3 to TRBJ2-7; D perhaps matches TRBD1 (8 bases). From germline, CDR1 is LGHNA and CDR2 YSLEER. The CDR3 has 15 amino acids. Between the trimmed V and J ends, which lost 5 bases and 1 base, there was a span of 15 bases. The CDR3 loop is CASSTDRGGSYEQYF. CDR3 nucleotide sequence: TGCGCCAGCAGCACCGACAGGGGAGGGTCCTACGAGCAGTACTTC.

The gene calls are TRBV27 and TRBJ2-3; D ambiguous. The CDR3 length is 12 residues. Germline loops: CDR1 MNHEY, CDR2 SMNVEV (reference sequence). Trimming removed 6 bases from V and 2 bases from J, with 6 bases in between. The CDR3, as DNA: TGTGCCAGCAGGGGCTACACAGATACGCAGTATTTT. Its protein product is CASRGYTDTQYF.

The chain links TRBV30 to TRBJ1-5, with D possibly matching TRBD1 (6 bases). The V end was cut by 2 bases, the J end by 1 base, with 12 bases between. CDR3 length: 15 amino acids. The V gene's germline CDR1 is GTSNPN and CDR2 SVGIG (reference sequence). In nucleotides, the CDR3 is TGTGCCTGGAGTCGGGGGGGGCTGAGCAATCAGCCCCAGCATTTT. Its protein product is CAWSRGGLSNQPQHF.

V usage is TRBV7-6 and J usage is TRBJ2-5; possible D gene TRBD1, 7 bases. The CDR3 is 14 amino acids. Germline CDR1 and CDR2: SGHVS and FNYEAQ. Trimming left V 0 bases short and J 7 bases short, with 12 bases between. This chain's CDR3 is CASSLARQGLTQYF. CDR3 DNA sequence: TGTGCCAGCAGCTTAGCCAGACAGGGACTGACCCAGTACTTC.